This T cell receptor beta chain stems from a study of T cell repertoires in cytomegalovirus infection. Study-wide context: Public signatures in TCR beta pointed to CMV infection and matching HLA type. Study-wide findings and caveats: Cumulative frequency (of public TCR beta family members) identified carriers of CMV plus the relevant HLA. In two of eight donors, the top clonotype was HLA-C-restricted CMV-specific.

Concerning this clonotype itself: Its antigen is unidentified.

The CDR3 totals 16 residues. Germline V lookup: CDR1 DFQATT, CDR2 SNEGSKA (reference sequence). The V gene lost 2 bases and the J gene lost 4 bases, with 20 bases spanning the gap. TCRdb called the reads again in MiXCR, with one record for every CDR3 protein. Of around 740,000 distinct CDR3 sequences in the sample, about 40% were seen once. The clonotype was recovered from a human donor in good health (CMV status not recorded). Some clones in this sample may be carry-over from other donors' samples. The sequenced material came from PBMCs. The J gene is TRBJ1-2, the V gene TRBV20-1; TRBD1 might be the D (6 bases). CDR3 residues: CSARKANNRAGYGYTF. The CDR3 DNA sequence: TGCAGTGCTAGAAAGGCTAATAACAGGGCTGGCTATGGCTACACCTTC.